Following are 20 T cell receptor beta chains from one sample sequenced in a study of identical twins listed by TCRdb under 2016. Library method: 5' RACE. The run used an Illumina HiSeq 2000. The raw public data were reprocessed by TCRdb itself: fastp quality trimming at Q25, MiXCR clonotype calling, in-frame beta chains only. Rows are combined by CDR3 protein, so each entry shows the most common genes and DNA. The table for this sample lists approximately 700,000 distinct CDR3 sequences; 15% to 20% of them were counted only once. The top ten clonotypes cover approximately 14% of the sample. The sample also formed part of further work on T cells expressing NK-cell markers.

The sequenced sample consisted of PBMCs. Receptors originate from a woman aged 18-29 years in good health.

CDR3 residues: CAGDRRIYGYTF. CDR3 DNA: TGTGCCGGCGACAGGCGTATCTATGGCTACACCTTC. The rearrangement joins TRBV7-9 to TRBJ1-2, with D possibly matching TRBD1 (6 bases). Trimming removed 11 bases from V and 4 bases from J, with 14 bases in between. This CDR3 region has 12 residues. Germline V CDR1 and CDR2: SEHNR, FQNEAQ (reference sequence).

This clonotype came up a few times. The chain couples TRBV12-3 or TRBV12-4 to TRBJ1-1, with 7 bases matching TRBD1. V lost 6 bases, J lost 11 bases, and 12 bases stayed unmatched. There are 13 residues in the CDR3. The CDR3 reads CASSADRTTGAFF. In DNA form, the CDR3 reads TGTGCCAGCAGCGCAGACAGAACGACAGGGGCTTTCTTT.

This clonotype has at least ten counts. V usage is TRBV14 and J usage is TRBJ2-1; TRBD2 aligns across 11 bases. Germline lookup yields CDR1 SGHDN and CDR2 FVKESK. CDR3 length: 16 residues. J gave up 5 bases and V 3 bases, and 6 bases lay outside the gene matches. DNA for the CDR3: TGTGCCAGCAGCCAGGGGACTAGCGGTAGCCACAATGAGCAGTTCTTC. Translated: CASSQGTSGSHNEQFF. Filled out from reference TRBV14 and TRBJ2-1, the complete variable domain reads EAGVTQFPSHSVIEKGQTVTLRCDPISGHDNLYWYRRVMGKEIKFLLHFVKESKQDESGMPNNRFLAERTGGTYSTLKVQPAELEDSGVYFCASSQGTSGSHNEQFFGPGTRLTVL.

This rearrangement joins TRBV6-5 to TRBJ2-2; 7 bases fit TRBD2. CDR3 length equals 15 residues. Trimming removed 1 base from V and 2 bases from J; junction bases left unmatched: 1. Germline loops: CDR1 MNHEY, CDR2 SVGAGI. CDR3 in amino acids: CASSYWGGNTGELFF. CDR3 coding DNA: TGTGCCAGCAGTTACTGGGGGGGAAACACCGGGGAGCTGTTTTTT.

The gene calls are TRBV5-6 and TRBJ1-5; D might be TRBD1 (5 bases). Trimming removed 4 bases from V and 4 bases from J, with 18 bases in between. CDR3 length equals 16 residues. In germline, CDR1 is SGHDT, CDR2 YYEEEE. The chain's CDR3 is CASSLWTAGRNQPQHF. In DNA form, the CDR3 reads TGTGCCAGCAGCCTATGGACTGCAGGGAGGAATCAGCCCCAGCATTTT.

This clonotype was found many times. This chain connects TRBV12-3 or TRBV12-4 to TRBJ2-1; D may be TRBD2 (6 bases). The CDR3 is 14 residues long. Trimming took 5 bases from V and 8 from J, leaving 16 bases between them. The CDR3 region is CASSRRRGIDEQFF. The CDR3 nucleotides read TGTGCCAGCAGTCGAAGGCGGGGCATCGATGAGCAGTTCTTC.

The rearrangement uses TRBV29-1 and TRBJ2-1; 7 bases agree with TRBD1. Trimming at V came to 7 bases and at J to 6 bases, leaving 6 bases not matched to a gene. Germline CDR1 reads SQVTM; CDR2 reads ANQGSEA. CDR3 length: 12 amino acids. CDR3 region: CSDSQGSNEQFF. The CDR3 nucleotides read TGCAGCGATTCACAGGGGTCCAATGAGCAGTTCTTC.

The chain has TRBV5-1 and TRBJ2-7; D ambiguous. V was clipped by 4 bases and J by 2 bases, with 10 bases between them. This CDR3 is 13 amino acids long. Germline CDR1 reads SGHRS; CDR2 reads YFSETQ. CDR3 loop: CASSVDHTYEQYF. The DNA for the CDR3 is TGCGCCAGCAGCGTGGATCATACCTACGAGCAGTACTTC.

In its sample, this clonotype was seen a few times. V and J are TRBV12-3 or TRBV12-4 and TRBJ1-5; D may be TRBD1 (6 bases). The CDR3 contains 13 residues. Between the trimmed V and J ends, which lost 7 bases and 7 bases, there was a span of 14 bases. Here the CDR3 reads CASNPGAGQPQHF. In DNA form, the CDR3 reads TGTGCCAGCAACCCAGGGGCAGGGCAGCCCCAGCATTTT.

CDR3 DNA sequence: TGTGCCAGCAGCTCGTGGACTAGCGGGAAGACAGATACGCAGTATTTT. Translating gives CASSSWTSGKTDTQYF. V is TRBV7-2 and J is TRBJ2-3; the match to TRBD2 covers 12 bases. V was clipped by 4 bases and J by 3 bases; unmatched bases: 5. Germline V lookup: CDR1 SGHTA, CDR2 FQGNSA. The CDR3 runs to 16 residues. Together with reference TRBV7-2 and TRBJ2-3, the CDR3 gives the full variable domain: GAGVSQSPSNKVTEKGKDVELRCDPISGHTALYWYRQSLGQGLEFLIYFQGNSAPDKSGLPSDRFSAERTGGSVSTLTIQRTQQEDSAVYLCASSSWTSGKTDTQYFGPGTRLTVL.

Only a few counts were recorded for this clonotype. The chain uses TRBV5-1 and TRBJ1-2; D remains ambiguous. V was trimmed by 4 bases and J by 4 bases, leaving 11 bases between them. The length of the CDR3 is 13 residues. Germline V CDR1 and CDR2: SGHRS, YFSETQ. The CDR3 spells CASSPGDGYGYTF. The CDR3 nucleotides are TGCGCCAGCAGCCCTGGGGATGGCTATGGCTACACCTTC.

This clonotype was found a few times. The chain recombines TRBV6-2 or TRBV6-3 with TRBJ2-2; 8 bases map to TRBD1. Germline V lookup: CDR1 MNHEY, CDR2 SVGEGT. The V gene end was trimmed by 5 bases and the J gene end by 3 bases; junction bases not matched to a gene: 2. The CDR3 extends over 14 amino acids. The CDR3 region is CASSRQGYTGELFF. The DNA of the CDR3 is TGTGCCAGCAGTCGACAGGGGTACACCGGGGAGCTGTTTTTT.

This clonotype has just a few counts. The chain carries TRBV12-3 or TRBV12-4 and TRBJ2-7; 7 bases are a match to TRBD1. Trimming at V came to 3 bases and at J to 0 bases, leaving 11 bases not matched to a gene. This CDR3 region has 17 residues. Here the CDR3 reads CASSFGSGRTGSYEQYF. In DNA form, the CDR3 reads TGTGCCAGCAGTTTTGGGTCGGGAAGGACAGGCTCCTACGAGCAGTACTTC.

The chain joins TRBV9 to TRBJ1-1; the D gene is possibly TRBD1 (6 bases). CDR3 size: 15 residues. Germline CDR1 SGDLS, CDR2 YYNGEE. V lost 4 bases to trimming and J lost 1 base, with 14 bases between them. For the CDR3, the DNA is TGTGCCAGCAGCTCCGGGGACACAGGGAACACTGAAGCTTTCTTT. Its protein product is CASSSGDTGNTEAFF.

The chain couples TRBV12-3 or TRBV12-4 to TRBJ2-3; D is uncertain. The V end was cut by 6 bases, the J end by 6 bases, with 16 bases between. CDR3 length: 14 residues. CDR3 sequence: CASRAVISADTQYF. The CDR3 DNA is TGTGCCAGCAGGGCCGTGATCTCGGCGGATACGCAGTATTTT.

This chain uses TRBV20-1 with TRBJ1-1; 7 bases line up with TRBD1. This CDR3 has 16 amino acids. The ends lost 6 bases at V and 0 bases at J; junction bases unmatched: 13. CDR1 is DFQATT and CDR2 is SNEGSKA in the germline V gene (reference sequence). CDR3 amino acids: CSADSLGQQLNTEAFF. The CDR3 nucleotides are TGCAGTGCAGATTCCCTGGGACAGCAACTGAACACTGAAGCTTTCTTT.

The chain combines TRBV9 with TRBJ2-7, with D perhaps given as TRBD1 or TRBD2 (5 bases each). Germline CDR1 and CDR2: SGDLS and YYNGEE. CDR3 size: 12 residues. V was trimmed by 2 bases and J by 7 bases, leaving 10 bases between them. As DNA, the CDR3 is TGTGCCAGCAGCGTCCAAGAGGGGGAGCAGTACTTC. It yields the protein CASSVQEGEQYF.

This clonotype was seen repeatedly, ten times or more. The gene calls are TRBV5-6 and TRBJ1-1; tentatively, D is TRBD1 (6 bases). Germline loops: CDR1 SGHDT, CDR2 YYEEEE. Trimming pared 0 bases from V and 5 bases from J, leaving 11 bases between. This CDR3 contains 14 residues. The CDR3 DNA sequence: TGTGCCAGCAGCTTGGGGGCGAGGGGGACTGAAGCTTTCTTT. Amino acids: CASSLGARGTEAFF. The full variable domain, completed using reference TRBV5-6 and TRBJ1-1, is DAGVTQSPTHLIKTRGQQVTLRCSPKSGHDTVSWYQQALGQGPQFIFQYYEEEERQRGNFPDRFSGHQFPNYSSELNVNALLLGDSALYLCASSLGARGTEAFFGQGTRLTVV.

This chain connects TRBV6-1 to TRBJ2-3, with 7 bases lining up with TRBD2. The germline gives CDR1 MNHNS, CDR2 SASEGT. The CDR3 sequence is 15 residues long. V was clipped by 6 bases and J by 2 bases; unmatched bases: 8. Written as DNA, the CDR3 is TGTGCCAGCAGCTCCCGGCGGGGGTACACAGATACGCAGTATTTT. Amino acid sequence: CASSSRRGYTDTQYF.

V usage is TRBV6-2 or TRBV6-3 and J usage is TRBJ2-5, with 14 positions matching TRBD2. Germline V CDR1 and CDR2: MNHEY, SVGEGT. CDR3 length equals 19 residues. The J segment lost 4 bases and the V segment lost 5 bases, leaving 15 bases of the junction unmatched. The CDR3 region has the DNA TGTGCCAGCAGTCCACCACCTAAGGGACTAGCGGGGGCACGAGAGACCCAGTACTTC. This encodes CASSPPPKGLAGARETQYF.